This T cell receptor beta chain was profiled in a study of blood T cells in healthy people across ages. Study-level findings and limits: More naive CD4+ cells and higher diversity were found in long-lived than in aged donors.

Through a sample-barcoded 5' primer and a J-beta primer mix, a second PCR was run for about 7 to 12 cycles. Each CDR3 protein gets one entry after TCRdb re-called the 5' RACE reads with MiXCR. The data contain roughly 800,000 distinct CDR3 sequences, 58% of them singletons. In its sample, this clonotype was seen a few times. No antigen is known for it. The sample, around 10 milliliters of peripheral blood, was drawn from each donor. Germline CDR1 SGHAT, CDR2 FQNNGV. CDR3 length: 14 amino acids. Trimming cost V 3 bases and J 0 bases, with 8 bases left between them. Sequenced: blood. This TCR was sampled from a young man in good health. The chain has TRBV11-2 and TRBJ2-5, with D perhaps TRBD2 (5 bases). The CDR3 region has the DNA TGTGCCAGCAGCTTCGGGGAGTACCAAGAGACCCAGTACTTC. Protein product: CASSFGEYQETQYF.